The 27 T cell receptor beta chains presented below share a single source sample, sequenced in a study of shared clonotypes between healthy human individuals (dated by TCRdb to about 2020). Receptors were amplified or captured by the immunoSEQ multiplex PCR assay. Drawn from immuneACCESS, this table holds only the in-frame rearrangements with V and J called that TCRdb kept. Clones are partly lost; checked studies trace under half to an unresolved V gene and leave the rest unexplained. Present in this sample are 950,000 to 1,200,000 clones, 77% of which were seen just once. The ten largest clones add up to 0.89% of the sample. Sequenced sample: memory CD4+ T cells from PBMCs. This sample's cell subset or site label indicates: CD45RA-negative fraction. The receptors derive from a man younger than 35 in good health. Some clones in this sample may be carry-over from other donors' samples.

This clone has a handful of counts. V is TRBV5-1 and J is TRBJ2-1, with TRBD2 matching 13 bases. Per the germline V gene, CDR1 is SGHRS and CDR2 is YFSETQ. The length of the CDR3 is 16 residues. The ends lost 0 bases at V and 9 bases at J; junction bases unmatched: 6. The CDR3 region has the DNA TGCGCCAGCAGCTTGGATACTAGCGGGAGGGCGATTGAGCAGTTCTTC. Its translation is CASSLDTSGRAIEQFF.

This chain joins TRBV9 and TRBJ2-3; 9 bases fit TRBD2. The CDR3 contains 14 residues. CDR1 SGDLS and CDR2 YYNGEE come from the germline V gene. V was clipped by 4 bases and J by 3 bases; unmatched bases: 3. The CDR3 bases are TGTGCCAGCAGCTACAGCGGGAGGACAGATACGCAGTATTTT. Translated, it gives CASSYSGRTDTQYF.

This sequence joins TRBV7-2 and TRBJ2-7; D not resolved. CDR3 length equals 13 residues. V lost 5 bases to trimming and J lost 3 bases, with 11 bases between them. CDR1 SGHTA and CDR2 FQGNSA come from the germline V gene. For the CDR3, the DNA is TGTGCCAGCAGCCCCTTTCGGAGCTACGAGCAGTACTTC. Protein: CASSPFRSYEQYF.

With respect to this clone: One base away lies a much larger clone, so this may be a sequencing read error. Other nucleotide sequences from this sample produce the same CDR3. This sequence joins TRBV2 and TRBJ1-2; 7 bases fit TRBD1. There are 13 residues in the CDR3. Germline loops: CDR1 SNHLY, CDR2 FYNNEI. Germline trimming cut 6 bases from V and 2 bases from J; bases unmatched to any gene: 3. CDR3 sequence (DNA): TGTGCCAGCAGGCCGGGACAGAACTATGGCTACACCTTC. Its protein product is CASRPGQNYGYTF.

The V call is TRBV29-1, the J call TRBJ2-1; D is possibly TRBD1 or TRBD2 (6 bases each). The ends were cut back, 8 bases at V and 0 bases at J, with 14 bases in the middle. The CDR3 covers 14 residues. Germline values: CDR1 SQVTM, CDR2 ANQGSEA. CDR3 protein: CSPWRDISYNEQFF. The DNA for the CDR3 is TGCAGCCCTTGGAGGGACATCTCCTACAATGAGCAGTTCTTC.

This clone was seen only once. V usage is TRBV28 and J usage is TRBJ1-2; D is unclear. CDR3 length equals 14 residues. Trimming left V 6 bases short and J 2 bases short, with 13 bases between. The germline V gene encodes CDR1 MDHEN and CDR2 SYDVKM. CDR3 protein: CASRSTYPNYGYTF. The CDR3 nucleotides read TGTGCCAGCAGGTCAACATATCCAAACTATGGCTACACCTTC.

The chain carries TRBV27 and TRBJ2-3; D not certain. The CDR3 has 13 residues. Germline-derived CDR1 and CDR2 are MNHEY and SMNVEV (reference sequence). The germline V and J ends were trimmed by 8 bases and 0 bases, with 9 bases remaining between them. The CDR3 nucleotides read TGTGCCAGCTCAGCGTTCAGCACAGATACGCAGTATTTT. It specifies CASSAFSTDTQYF.

This chain joins TRBV7-9 and TRBJ2-3; D might be TRBD1 or TRBD2, each matching 6 bases. The germline V gene encodes CDR1 SEHNR and CDR2 FQNEAQ (reference sequence). The V end lost 5 bases, the J end lost 1 base, and 13 bases lay between the germline ends. The CDR3 runs 15 residues. The CDR3 region is CASSPLGGRTDTQYF. The DNA for the CDR3 is TGTGCCAGCAGCCCGTTGGGGGGCCGCACAGATACGCAGTATTTT.

V gene TRBV6-6 combines with J gene TRBJ2-7; 9 nucleotides match TRBD1. This CDR3 region has 13 residues. Germline trimming cut 6 bases from V and 6 bases from J; bases unmatched to any gene: 6. CDR1 and CDR2 from the germline V gene are MNHNY and SVGAGI (reference sequence). For the CDR3, the DNA is TGTGCCAGCAGCTCCGGGACAGGGATCGAGCAGTACTTC. Encoded protein: CASSSGTGIEQYF.

The rearrangement uses TRBV28 and TRBJ2-3; the D is unclear. V was pared by 2 bases and J by 6 bases, with 9 bases between. CDR3 length: 13 amino acids. CDR1 is MDHEN, CDR2 SYDVKM, per germline. The CDR3, as DNA: TGTGCCAGCAGTTTAACCTCCCTGGATACGCAGTATTTT. This sequence encodes CASSLTSLDTQYF.

This clone was counted a single time. The CDR3 loop reads CSVEDRGRGVSYEQYF. The CDR3, as DNA: TGCAGCGTTGAAGACAGGGGGCGCGGGGTTTCCTACGAGCAGTACTTC. The chain recombines TRBV29-1 with TRBJ2-7; the match to TRBD1 covers 8 bases. Germline-derived CDR1 and CDR2 are SQVTM and ANQGSEA. The ends lost 0 bases at V and 1 base at J; junction bases unmatched: 8. This CDR3 region has 16 residues.

Here the CDR3 DNA reads TGTGCCAGTAGTATCCGATTACGACAAAGCAATCAGCCCCAGCATTTT. Amino acid sequence: CASSIRLRQSNQPQHF. The chain carries TRBV19 and TRBJ1-5; D gene unclear. Trimming took 3 bases from V and 1 from J, leaving 13 bases between them. Germline V gene lookup returns CDR1 LNHDA and CDR2 SQIVND (reference sequence). The CDR3 has 16 amino acids.

V usage is TRBV5-1 and J usage is TRBJ2-5; D ambiguous. Trimming left V 4 bases short and J 4 bases short, with 11 bases between. The CDR3 has 13 residues. CDR1 and CDR2 from the germline V gene are SGHRS and YFSETQ. CDR3 nucleotides: TGCGCCAGCAGCCCCCGGCTCCGAGAGACCCAGTACTTC. Protein product: CASSPRLRETQYF. The full variable domain, in which reference TRBV5-1 and TRBJ2-5 provide the parts outside the CDR3, is KAGVTQTPRYLIKTRGQQVTLSCSPISGHRSVSWYQQTPGQGLQFLFEYFSETQRNKGNFPGRFSGRQFSNSRSEMNVSTLELGDSALYLCASSPRLRETQYFGPGTRLLVL.

This clone was seen only a few times. As DNA, the CDR3 is TGTGCCCGGACAGGGGAAGGATTGGGGACCCAGTACTTC. It specifies CARTGEGLGTQYF. The genes are TRBV30 and TRBJ2-5, with 9 bases matching TRBD1. Trimming cost V 8 bases and J 7 bases; bases outside gene matches: 11. CDR1 and CDR2 from the germline V gene are GTSNPN and SVGIG (reference sequence). CDR3 length equals 13 residues.

The rearrangement links TRBV30 to TRBJ2-1; the D gene is possibly TRBD1 (5 bases). This CDR3 spans 14 amino acids. V lost 3 bases to trimming and J lost 4 bases, with 13 bases between them. Germline CDR1 reads GTSNPN; CDR2 reads SVGIG (reference sequence). CDR3 sequence (DNA): TGTGCCTGGAGATCGGACAACTTATACAATGAGCAGTTCTTC. Its translation is CAWRSDNLYNEQFF. Together with reference TRBV30 and TRBJ2-1, the CDR3 gives the full variable domain: SQTIHQWPATLVQPVGSPLSLECTVEGTSNPNLYWYRQAAGRGLQLLFYSVGIGQISSEVPQNLSASRPQDRQFILSSKKLLLSDSGFYLCAWRSDNLYNEQFFGPGTRLTVL.

The chain recombines TRBV5-1 with TRBJ2-7; 9 bases are shared with TRBD1. This CDR3 has 15 residues. Trimming cost V 4 bases and J 7 bases; bases outside gene matches: 12. Germline CDR1 is SGHRS and CDR2 is YFSETQ. CDR3 DNA: TGCGCCAGCAGCGTACAGGGGGCTCTTTCTCCGGAGCAGTACTTC. This codes for CASSVQGALSPEQYF. The full variable domain, rest sourced from reference TRBV5-1 and TRBJ2-7, is KAGVTQTPRYLIKTRGQQVTLSCSPISGHRSVSWYQQTPGQGLQFLFEYFSETQRNKGNFPGRFSGRQFSNSRSEMNVSTLELGDSALYLCASSVQGALSPEQYFGPGTRLTVT.

This chain links TRBV2 with TRBJ2-1; D call uncertain. The V end was cut by 6 bases, the J end by 7 bases, with 4 bases between. Germline V gene data show CDR1 as SNHLY and CDR2 as FYNNEI. The CDR3 runs to 10 residues. CDR3 residues: CASSSNEQFF. The CDR3 DNA is TGTGCCAGCAGCTCGAATGAGCAGTTCTTC.

The chain links TRBV28 to TRBJ1-2; TRBD1 is a possible D gene (5 bases). Trimming shortened V by 5 bases and J by 3 bases, and 13 bases separated the two germline ends. Germline CDR1 MDHEN, CDR2 SYDVKM. The length of the CDR3 is 14 residues. As DNA, the CDR3 is TGTGCCAGCAGTGGGGCGGGGCGGCACTATGGCTACACCTTC. Its protein product is CASSGAGRHYGYTF.

This clone was seen a few times. The rearrangement joins TRBV6-5 to TRBJ1-1, with D possibly being TRBD1 (6 bases). The CDR3 spans 14 residues. Germline CDR1 and CDR2: MNHEY and SVGAGI. Trimming left V 5 bases short and J 4 bases short, with 14 bases between. As DNA, the CDR3 is TGTGCCAGCAGTCCACGACCACAGGGCACTGAAGCTTTCTTT. This translates into CASSPRPQGTEAFF.

In this sample, this clone turned up a few times. The chain employs TRBV7-9 and TRBJ2-3; D call uncertain. V lost 8 bases and J 7 bases, leaving 13 bases between the germline ends. The CDR3 spans 12 residues. Looked up from germline, CDR1 is SEHNR and CDR2 is FQNEAQ (reference sequence). CDR3 in amino acids: CASCTQSNTQYF. CDR3 sequence (DNA): TGTGCCAGCTGCACCCAATCTAATACGCAGTATTTT.

The rearrangement joins TRBV9 to TRBJ1-2; TRBD1 matches at 8 bases. V dropped 4 bases and J dropped 8; count of bases not matched to a gene: 13. The CDR3 consists of 15 residues. Germline CDR1 reads SGDLS; CDR2 reads YYNGEE. The CDR3 loop reads CASSPRQGPVGGYTF. The CDR3 coding sequence is TGTGCCAGCAGCCCCCGACAGGGGCCCGTTGGAGGCTACACCTTC.

This chain connects TRBV7-3 to TRBJ2-3; D possibly corresponds to TRBD1 (5 bases). From germline, CDR1 is SGHTA and CDR2 FQGTGA. The V end lost 5 bases, the J end lost 1 base, and 10 bases lay between the germline ends. This CDR3 has 14 residues. CDR3 bases: TGTGCCAGCAGCGAACAGGTGGGCACAGATACGCAGTATTTT. Protein: CASSEQVGTDTQYF.

This clone showed up many times. V and J are TRBV11-2 and TRBJ1-1; D ambiguous. Germline assignment: CDR1 SGHAT and CDR2 FQNNGV. Trimming removed 1 base from V and 5 bases from J, with 11 bases in between. The CDR3 spans 14 residues. The CDR3 nucleotides read TGTGCCAGCAGCTTAGCCGGGTCGAGAACTGAAGCTTTCTTT. It encodes CASSLAGSRTEAFF.

The chain recombines TRBV30 with TRBJ2-1, with D unclear. V lost 4 bases and J lost 6, with 10 bases in between. This CDR3 spans 12 amino acids. Germline-derived CDR1 and CDR2 are GTSNPN and SVGIG (reference sequence). In DNA, the CDR3 is TGTGCCTGGACCATCACAAGCAATGAGCAGTTCTTC. It is translated as CAWTITSNEQFF.

This chain links TRBV2 with TRBJ2-1; 9 bases map to TRBD1. Per germline, CDR1 SNHLY and CDR2 FYNNEI. CDR3 length: 13 residues. Trimming took 5 bases from V and 10 from J; bases not matched to a gene: 6. The CDR3 here is CASSSDRGGEQFF. The CDR3 DNA reads TGTGCCAGCAGTTCGGACAGGGGTGGGGAGCAGTTCTTC.

This rearrangement joins TRBV10-3 to TRBJ2-7; 9 bases agree with TRBD2. The germline V gene encodes CDR1 ENHRY and CDR2 SYGVKD. There are 16 residues in the CDR3. V shed 0 bases and J 1 base; nucleotides not matched to a gene: 4. This CDR3 reads CAISESKTSGSYEQYF. CDR3 DNA: TGTGCCATCAGTGAGTCGAAGACTAGCGGTTCCTACGAGCAGTACTTC.

The gene calls are TRBV30 and TRBJ2-1, with 8 bases matching TRBD1. Germline lookup yields CDR1 GTSNPN and CDR2 SVGIG (reference sequence). The junction had 14 bases not matched to a gene; V was cut back by 4 bases and J by 6 bases. The CDR3 has 16 residues. The CDR3 is CAWTSKWPGGLNEQFF. Here the CDR3 DNA reads TGTGCCTGGACTTCCAAATGGCCAGGGGGCCTCAATGAGCAGTTCTTC. The entire variable domain, with the rest obtained from reference TRBV30 and TRBJ2-1, is as follows: SQTIHQWPATLVQPVGSPLSLECTVEGTSNPNLYWYRQAAGRGLQLLFYSVGIGQISSEVPQNLSASRPQDRQFILSSKKLLLSDSGFYLCAWTSKWPGGLNEQFFGPGTRLTVL.